A single TCR beta chain is shown here with its context. This clone was picked up a small number of times. Its antigen is currently not known. No quality values exist for individual bases; no much larger clone is one base distant. The data were taken from a study of blood T cell repertoires in COVID-19 (dated by TCRdb to the early 2020s). At the level of the whole study: Samples from collaborators originated in the United States, Italy and Spain and spanned both the acute and convalescent phases of COVID-19. Nearly every sample came with metadata listing a de-identified subject ID, COVID-19 status, age in years and sex. The material from the prospective study consisted of cDNA or gDNA derived from T cells, B-cell-depleted T cells, or PBMCs. The samples were drawn from the first 160 participants of the ongoing ImmuneRACE study and from about 1,200 subjects provided by 6 global collaborators. Deeply sampled blood TCRbeta repertoires from subjects exposed to, actively infected with, or recovered from COVID-19 were included in the dataset. A freely available public database, intended as a resource for researchers studying the immune response to SARS-CoV-2, is where the repertoires were released. Where HLA class I and class II types were available, the types were taken from metadata supplied by the sample provider, not from assay-based typing.

TCRbeta CDR3 regions were amplified from genomic DNA by means of the immunoSEQ Assay, a bias-controlled multiplex PCR. On the study's bioinformatics: The number of nucleated cells in each sample was estimated by amplification of reference gene primers within the assay. To quantify the absolute abundance of each unique TCRbeta CDR3 rearrangement, sequence reads were collapsed and filtered. For each sample, productive Simpson clonality was calculated by taking the square root of Simpson's diversity index across productive rearrangements. The source is immuneACCESS, and TCRdb retained only in-frame sequences with V and J called. Part of the clones is not carried over; for the studies checked, unresolved V genes explain less than half of this, and the remainder is unexplained. The D gene and trimming were derived from the DNA, and the V and J assignments and clone size from that table. Across this sample there are approximately 170,000 clones, with about 86% seen only once. Clones ranked in the top ten supply roughly a fifth of the sample.

Collaborating institutions collected whole blood in K2EDTA tubes following their own protocols. Collaborator samples were shipped for TCRbeta analysis as frozen whole blood, isolated PBMCs, or DNA extracted from either sample type. Points the paper makes about the study in general: The amount of clinical and demographic metadata varied by source and participant and was provided uncurated.

The sample was peripheral blood. The TCR originated in an elderly woman with acute or convalescent COVID-19.

The CDR3: CATSITGTSIGEQFF. The sequenced DNA is TGTGCCACCAGCATAACCGGGACTAGTATCGGTGAGCAGTTCTTC. The chain was built from TRBV15 and TRBJ2-1; 8 of the junction bases match TRBD2. The CDR3 starts with the cysteine, ends with the phenylalanine, and has 15 residues. The retained sequence is limited to the CDR3, 45 bases, with the frame set at the first base. V has 4 bases trimmed and J has 9 bases trimmed; junction bases matching no gene number 11. According to the germline V gene (reference sequence), CDR1 reads LNHNV and CDR2 reads YYDKDF.